A selection of T cell receptor beta chains follows, all from one sample in a study of T-cell memory formation after mild COVID-19. TCRdb called the 5' RACE reads again in MiXCR, with one record for every CDR3 protein. The repertoire holds fewer than 110,000 distinct CDR3 sequences, with approximately 15% as singletons. The material sequenced was PBMCs or a T cell subset sorted from them (not recorded which). The receptors here all came from a man aged 18 to 35 who had mild COVID-19 (a few samples of this study predate the infection). Cell type and time point are not known. The CDR3 runs from the conserved cysteine through the conserved F or W.

V gene: TRBV12-3/TRBV12-4
J gene: TRBJ2-3
CDR3 protein: CASSIELFPREDTQYF

V gene: TRBV2
J gene: TRBJ2-3
CDR3 protein: CASMNLGAIDTQYF

V gene: TRBV11-2
J gene: TRBJ2-1
CDR3 protein: CASSFLNEQFF

V gene: TRBV7-2
J gene: TRBJ1-2
CDR3 protein: CASSLDDSHYGYTF

V gene: TRBV24-1
J gene: TRBJ2-5
CDR3 protein: CATSDNIRGQGNETQYF

V gene: TRBV7-9
J gene: TRBJ1-1
CDR3 protein: CASSLPGANTEAFF

V gene: TRBV12-3/TRBV12-4
J gene: TRBJ2-5
CDR3 protein: CASSPTTRDQETQYF

V gene: TRBV5-4
J gene: TRBJ2-5
CDR3 protein: CASSLEIQETQYF

V gene: TRBV18
J gene: TRBJ2-3
CDR3 protein: CASSRDSTDTQYF

V gene: TRBV4-1
J gene: TRBJ1-5
CDR3 protein: CASSHGDTTDQPQHF

V gene: TRBV7-2
J gene: TRBJ1-3
CDR3 protein: CASSPDRVAGNTIYF

V gene: TRBV5-1
J gene: TRBJ1-4
CDR3 protein: CASSLRQATEKLFF

V gene: TRBV5-1
J gene: TRBJ2-4
CDR3 protein: CASSFGTGLGKNIQYF

V gene: TRBV3-1
J gene: TRBJ2-4
CDR3 protein: CASSQWSSDFLTKNIQYF

V gene: TRBV7-9
J gene: TRBJ2-7
CDR3 protein: CASSHRDSAYEQYF

V gene: TRBV7-2
J gene: TRBJ2-5
CDR3 protein: CASSLQYGLQIQETQYF

V gene: TRBV20-1
J gene: TRBJ2-1
CDR3 protein: CSARNSGGSYNEQFF

V gene: TRBV6-5
J gene: TRBJ1-2
CDR3 protein: CASSDGQGASYGYTF

V gene: TRBV27
J gene: TRBJ2-1
CDR3 protein: CASSLSVQVSNEQFF

V gene: TRBV9
J gene: TRBJ2-1
CDR3 protein: CASSVWGVSSSYNEQFF

V gene: TRBV19
J gene: TRBJ1-2
CDR3 protein: CASSLDSFGYTF

V gene: TRBV4-1
J gene: TRBJ2-5
CDR3 protein: CASSQIPGLQETQYF

V gene: TRBV3-1
J gene: TRBJ2-1
CDR3 protein: CASSLTGTGNEQFF

V gene: TRBV29-1
J gene: TRBJ2-7
CDR3 protein: CSVEVLAGVFYEQYF

V gene: TRBV28
J gene: TRBJ2-1
CDR3 protein: CASREQGAYNEQFF

V gene: TRBV5-6
J gene: TRBJ2-5
CDR3 protein: CASRFLTGDAMAQETQYF

V gene: TRBV19
J gene: TRBJ2-7
CDR3 protein: CASSNGRGYEQYF

V gene: TRBV5-5
J gene: TRBJ1-1
CDR3 protein: CASSLGRGPDIEAFF